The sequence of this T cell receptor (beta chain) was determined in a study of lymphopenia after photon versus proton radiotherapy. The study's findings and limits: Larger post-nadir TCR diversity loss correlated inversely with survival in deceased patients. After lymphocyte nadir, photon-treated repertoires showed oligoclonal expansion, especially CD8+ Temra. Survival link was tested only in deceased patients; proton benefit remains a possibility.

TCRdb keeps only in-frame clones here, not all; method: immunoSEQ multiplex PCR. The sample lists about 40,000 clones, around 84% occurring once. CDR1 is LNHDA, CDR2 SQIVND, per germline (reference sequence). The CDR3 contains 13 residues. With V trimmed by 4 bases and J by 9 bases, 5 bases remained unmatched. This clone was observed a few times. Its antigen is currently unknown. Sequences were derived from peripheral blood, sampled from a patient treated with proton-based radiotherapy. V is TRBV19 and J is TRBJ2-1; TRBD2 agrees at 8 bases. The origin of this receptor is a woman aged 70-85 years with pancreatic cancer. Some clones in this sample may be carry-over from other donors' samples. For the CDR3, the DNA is TGTGCCAGTAGTAGGACTAGCTTTTTTGAGCAGTTCTTC. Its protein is CASSRTSFFEQFF. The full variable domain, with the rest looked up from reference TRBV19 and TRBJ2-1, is DGGITQSPKYLFRKEGQNVTLSCEQNLNHDAMYWYRQDPGQGLRLIYYSQIVNDFQKGDIAEGYSVSREKKESFPLTVTSAQKNPTAFYLCASSRTSFFEQFFGPGTRLTVL.